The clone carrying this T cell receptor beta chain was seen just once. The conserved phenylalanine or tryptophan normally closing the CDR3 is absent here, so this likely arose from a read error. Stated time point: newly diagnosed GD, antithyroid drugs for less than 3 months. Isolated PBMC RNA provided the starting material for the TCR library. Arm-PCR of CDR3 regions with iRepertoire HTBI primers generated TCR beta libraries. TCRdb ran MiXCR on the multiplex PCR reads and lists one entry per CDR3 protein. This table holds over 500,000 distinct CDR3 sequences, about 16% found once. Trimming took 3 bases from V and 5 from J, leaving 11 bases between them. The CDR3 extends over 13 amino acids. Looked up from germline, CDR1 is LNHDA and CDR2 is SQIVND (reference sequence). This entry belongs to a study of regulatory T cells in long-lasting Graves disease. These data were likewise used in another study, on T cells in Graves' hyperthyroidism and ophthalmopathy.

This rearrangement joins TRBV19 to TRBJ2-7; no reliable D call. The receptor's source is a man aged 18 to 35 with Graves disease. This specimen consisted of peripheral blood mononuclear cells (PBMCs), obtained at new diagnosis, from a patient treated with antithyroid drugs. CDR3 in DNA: TGTGCCAGTAGTATTTGGGCGGCGAACGAGCAGTACCTC. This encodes CASSIWAANEQYL.